Below are 22 T cell receptor beta chains sequenced from a single sample in a study of T-cell reconstitution after alpha-beta-depleted transplantation in children. Preparation of the TCRbeta library involved a method that used unique molecular identifiers. From the PCR reads, TCRdb called clonotypes with MiXCR, one entry per CDR3 protein. This sample has about 78,000 distinct CDR3 sequences; roughly 13% occur once, and the top ten carry 25% to 30%. The starting material was PBMCs, mostly from graft donor cells, obtained 180 days after TCRalphabeta/CD19-depleted stem cell transplant. The receptors originated from a male patient aged 2-9 years who had a stem cell transplant for acute lymphoblastic leukemia, so the T cells may come from the graft donor.

This clonotype was recorded at least ten times. V is TRBV20-1 and J is TRBJ2-5; TRBD1 agrees at 10 bases. Unmatched junction bases numbered 3, after V lost 4 bases and J lost 1 base. The CDR3 runs 14 residues. The germline CDR1 and CDR2 sequences are DFQATT and SNEGSKA (reference sequence). The CDR3 region has the DNA TGCAGTGCTATCCGGGACAGGGGCCAAGAGACCCAGTACTTC. Protein sequence: CSAIRDRGQETQYF.

The chain combines TRBV13 with TRBJ2-7, with 8 bases aligning to TRBD1. The germline gives CDR1 PRHDT, CDR2 FYEKMQ (reference sequence). This CDR3 has 17 residues. J gave up 0 bases and V 4 bases, and 11 bases lay outside the gene matches. The CDR3 reads CASSSQGAKGDSYEQYF. CDR3 coding DNA: TGTGCCAGCAGCTCCCAGGGGGCTAAGGGGGACTCCTACGAGCAGTACTTC. Full variable domain (outside the CDR3, taken from reference TRBV13 and TRBJ2-7): AAGVIQSPRHLIKEKRETATLKCYPIPRHDTVYWYQQGPGQDPQFLISFYEKMQSDKGSIPDRFSAQQFSDYHSELNMSSLELGDSALYFCASSSQGAKGDSYEQYFGPGTRLTVT.

There are many counts of this clonotype. The chain is built from TRBV20-1 and TRBJ2-4; D possibly corresponds to TRBD1 (6 bases). V was pared by 5 bases and J by 4 bases, with 18 bases between. This CDR3 has 15 residues. Germline CDR1 reads DFQATT; CDR2 reads SNEGSKA (reference sequence). CDR3 loop: CSAPELQGRKNIQYF. The CDR3 coding sequence is TGCAGTGCTCCAGAGCTACAGGGAAGGAAAAACATTCAGTACTTC.

With respect to this clonotype: This clone may be a read error of a much larger clone one base away. The chain recombines TRBV6-5 with TRBJ2-5; D assignment may be TRBD1 or TRBD2 (8 bases each). Trimming shortened V by 2 bases and J by 7 bases, and 20 bases separated the two germline ends. Looked up from germline, CDR1 is MNHEY and CDR2 is SVGAGI. The CDR3 has 16 amino acids. CDR3 DNA sequence: TGTGCCAGCAGTTACGTATACAGGGGGGCGGGGGGGACCCAGTACTTC. Its protein product is CASSYVYRGAGGTQYF.

This clonotype has at least ten counts. This rearrangement joins TRBV7-9 to TRBJ2-7; 7 bases match TRBD1. Germline CDR1 reads SEHNR; CDR2 reads FQNEAQ (reference sequence). The V gene end was trimmed by 5 bases and the J gene end by 2 bases; junction bases not matched to a gene: 9. There are 15 residues in the CDR3. CDR3 sequence (DNA): TGTGCCAGCAGCAGACATTCGGGACAGCCCTACGAGCAGTACTTC. It specifies CASSRHSGQPYEQYF.

This clonotype was picked up a small number of times. This CDR3 reads CASSPRWGGTGELFF. The CDR3 region has the DNA TGTGCCAGCAGCCCCCGGTGGGGGGGCACCGGGGAGCTGTTTTTT. V usage is TRBV7-2 and J usage is TRBJ2-2, with 7 bases identical to TRBD2. Germline trimming cut 5 bases from V and 4 bases from J; bases unmatched to any gene: 7. There are 15 residues in the CDR3. The germline V gene encodes CDR1 SGHTA and CDR2 FQGNSA.

This clonotype came up many times. The rearrangement joins TRBV6-5 to TRBJ1-3; 7 nucleotides agree with TRBD1. CDR1 and CDR2 from the germline V gene are MNHEY and SVGAGI. The CDR3 totals 16 residues. Trimming removed 0 bases from V and 2 bases from J; junction bases left unmatched: 4. The CDR3 region is CASSYSGTAPGNTIYF. In DNA form, the CDR3 reads TGTGCCAGCAGTTACTCGGGGACAGCGCCTGGAAACACCATATATTTT.

J is TRBJ1-2 and V is TRBV9; maybe TRBD1 (5 bases). The germline V gene encodes CDR1 SGDLS and CDR2 YYNGEE. Trimming removed 0 bases from V and 4 bases from J, with 13 bases in between. CDR3 length: 15 amino acids. The CDR3: CASSVVRTGSYGYTF. In nucleotides, the CDR3 is TGTGCCAGCAGCGTAGTGAGAACAGGCTCCTATGGCTACACCTTC.

This clonotype was seen more than once but under ten times. The chain's CDR3 is CASSHQLFYEQYF. Here the CDR3 DNA reads TGTGCCAGCAGCCACCAGCTTTTCTACGAGCAGTACTTC. The chain uses TRBV7-9 and TRBJ2-7; D is unclear. Trimming took 5 bases from V and 3 from J, leaving 11 bases between them. The CDR3 is 13 residues long. Germline CDR1 is SEHNR and CDR2 is FQNEAQ (reference sequence).

Only a few counts were recorded for this clonotype. CDR3 loop: CASSQGPGQGPNTGELFF. The CDR3, as DNA: TGCGCCAGCAGCCAAGGGCCGGGACAGGGACCGAACACCGGGGAGCTGTTTTTT. This chain joins TRBV4-1 and TRBJ2-2; TRBD1 agrees at 9 bases. Losses at the gene ends were 1 base for V and 0 bases for J; bases not matched to a gene: 6. Germline CDR1 is MGHRA and CDR2 is YSYEKL. This CDR3 has 18 amino acids.

This clonotype was recorded a few times. V usage is TRBV6-5 and J usage is TRBJ1-1; D is unresolved. Germline V gene sequence: CDR1 MNHEY, CDR2 SVGAGI. The CDR3 is 13 amino acids. The V end lost 0 bases, the J end lost 1 base, and 3 bases lay between the germline ends. This CDR3 is CASSYSQNTEAFF. In nucleotides, the CDR3 is TGTGCCAGCAGTTACTCACAGAACACTGAAGCTTTCTTT.

J is TRBJ1-4 and V is TRBV20-1; the D gene is possibly TRBD1 (5 bases). The germline V and J ends were trimmed by 5 bases and 4 bases, with 17 bases remaining between them. The CDR3 is 15 residues long. Germline lookup yields CDR1 DFQATT and CDR2 SNEGSKA (reference sequence). CDR3 nucleotide sequence: TGCAGTGCTGAGGACACCCTCGGGAATAATGAAAAACTGTTTTTT. It is translated as CSAEDTLGNNEKLFF.

CDR3 sequence: CAISIDSYNSPLHF. CDR3 in DNA: TGTGCCATCAGTATAGACAGCTATAATTCACCCCTCCACTTT. The chain joins TRBV10-3 to TRBJ1-6, with D possibly TRBD1 on 5 matching bases. The germline V and J ends were trimmed by 5 bases and 3 bases, with 8 bases remaining between them. Per germline, CDR1 ENHRY and CDR2 SYGVKD. CDR3 size: 14 residues.

The chain links TRBV11-2 to TRBJ2-7, with a tentative D call TRBD1 (6 bases). Deletions cut 6 bases from V and 0 bases from J, with 15 bases between. This CDR3 comprises 15 residues. Germline-derived CDR1 and CDR2 are SGHAT and FQNNGV. CDR3 coding DNA: TGTGCCAGCAGTCGAAACGGACAGAACTCCTACGAGCAGTACTTC. This translates into CASSRNGQNSYEQYF.

The gene calls are TRBV7-2 and TRBJ2-5, with TRBD2 matching over 10 bases. With V trimmed by 2 bases and J by 5 bases, 8 bases remained unmatched. This CDR3 has 16 amino acids. Germline CDR1 is SGHTA and CDR2 is FQGNSA. CDR3 loop: CASSLSRGSGRETQYF. The CDR3 DNA reads as TGTGCCAGCAGCTTAAGTCGAGGTAGCGGGAGGGAGACCCAGTACTTC.

This clonotype showed up many times. The V gene is TRBV6-1, the J gene TRBJ2-7; D is uncertain. CDR3 length: 13 amino acids. The V and J ends lost 6 bases and 3 bases respectively, with 12 bases between them. CDR1 MNHNS and CDR2 SASEGT come from the germline V gene. CDR3 in DNA: TGTGCCAGCAGCCTCAGGTCGGACTACGAGCAGTACTTC. Translated: CASSLRSDYEQYF.

The J gene is TRBJ1-1, the V gene TRBV11-2; D might be TRBD1 (6 bases). V was clipped by 5 bases and J by 1 base, with 23 bases between them. The V gene's germline CDR1 is SGHAT and CDR2 FQNNGV. The CDR3 extends over 18 amino acids. The CDR3: CASSPPRGARRRNTEAFF. The DNA of the CDR3 is TGTGCCAGCAGCCCCCCTCGGGGGGCGCGAAGGAGGAACACTGAAGCTTTCTTT.

CDR3 amino acids: CSAPDRDPSRFTDTQYF. Here the CDR3 DNA reads TGCAGTGCACCTGACCGGGACCCTTCTAGGTTCACAGATACGCAGTATTTT. The chain recombines TRBV20-1 with TRBJ2-3; D may match TRBD1 or TRBD2 (5 bases each). The CDR3 contains 17 residues. V lost 6 bases, J lost 2 bases, and 24 bases lay in between. Germline CDR1 reads DFQATT; CDR2 reads SNEGSKA (reference sequence).

This rearrangement joins TRBV27 to TRBJ2-3, with D possibly matching TRBD2 (7 bases). There are 18 residues in the CDR3. CDR1 and CDR2 from the germline V gene are MNHEY and SMNVEV (reference sequence). The V gene lost 5 bases and the J gene lost 0 bases, with 21 bases spanning the gap. DNA of the CDR3: TGTGCCAGCAGTCTTGGGGGGGCCGCGGGACGTAGCACAGATACGCAGTATTTT. It specifies CASSLGGAAGRSTDTQYF.

V gene TRBV11-1 combines with J gene TRBJ2-4, with 9 nucleotides matching TRBD1. Germline trimming cut 3 bases from V and 0 bases from J; bases unmatched to any gene: 12. The CDR3 has 19 amino acids. Germline V gene sequence: CDR1 SGHAT, CDR2 FQDESV (reference sequence). As DNA, the CDR3 is TGTGCCAGCAGCTTGAGGACAGGGGCCCCGGGTCTAGCCAAAAACATTCAGTACTTC. Translation gives CASSLRTGAPGLAKNIQYF. Full variable domain (missing parts from reference TRBV11-1 and TRBJ2-4): EAEVAQSPRYKITEKSQAVAFWCDPISGHATLYWYRQILGQGPELLVQFQDESVVDDSQLPKDRFSAERLKGVDSTLKIQPAELGDSAMYLCASSLRTGAPGLAKNIQYFGAGTRLSVL.

This clonotype was seen a few times. The chain uses TRBV25-1 and TRBJ1-2, with D uncertain. CDR1 is MGHDK, CDR2 SYGVNS, per germline. The CDR3 spans 11 residues. Trimming left V 3 bases short and J 5 bases short, with 4 bases between. Here the CDR3 DNA reads TGTGCCAGCAGTGACGGGTATGGCTACACCTTC. It translates to CASSDGYGYTF.

In the case of this clonotype: It may be a read error: a sequence one base away is much more abundant. The rearrangement uses TRBV20-1 and TRBJ2-5; the match to TRBD1 covers 9 bases. The CDR3 totals 13 residues. V shed 2 bases and J 7 bases; nucleotides not matched to a gene: 5. From germline, CDR1 is DFQATT and CDR2 SNEGSKA (reference sequence). DNA for the CDR3: TGCAGTGCTAGACCGACAGGGGGGGGGACCCAGTACTTC. This sequence encodes CSARPTGGGTQYF.